These 21 T cell receptor beta chains were sequenced from one sample in a study of T cell repertoires in cytomegalovirus infection. MiXCR, run by TCRdb on the reads, gives a single entry per CDR3 protein. Altogether about 530,000 distinct CDR3 sequences are present, roughly 29% being singletons, with the ten largest covering about 13%. Sequencing was performed on PBMCs. These receptors were obtained from a human donor in good health (CMV status not recorded). Some clones in this sample may be carry-over from other donors' samples.

This clonotype was picked up a small number of times. V usage is TRBV19 and J usage is TRBJ1-5; 8 nucleotides line up with TRBD1. Germline V gene sequence: CDR1 LNHDA, CDR2 SQIVND (reference sequence). The ends lost 6 bases at V and 3 bases at J; junction bases unmatched: 10. The CDR3 runs to 16 residues. For the CDR3, the DNA is TGTGCCAGTAGGGTCCAGGGGGCTGGTTCCAATCAGCCCCAGCATTTT. It yields the protein CASRVQGAGSNQPQHF.

The chain uses TRBV28 and TRBJ1-2; D might be TRBD1 (6 bases). The germline gives CDR1 MDHEN, CDR2 SYDVKM. This CDR3 is built from 12 residues. Trimming pared 8 bases from V and 8 bases from J, leaving 15 bases between. The CDR3, as DNA: TGTGCCAGCGCCACACCGGGGGGCGGCTACACCTTC. This sequence encodes CASATPGGGYTF.

This clonotype turned up a few times. V gene TRBV5-5 combines with J gene TRBJ2-2; D uncertain. The germline V gene has CDR1 SGHKS and CDR2 YYEKEE (reference sequence). The CDR3 length is 14 residues. The V and J ends lost 3 bases and 6 bases respectively, with 12 bases between them. The CDR3 reads CASSYFGLPGELFF. For the CDR3, the DNA is TGTGCCAGCAGCTATTTTGGTCTTCCCGGGGAGCTGTTTTTT.

The chain links TRBV27 to TRBJ2-7, with a possible D match to TRBD2 (6 bases). V was clipped by 8 bases and J by 2 bases, with 19 bases between them. Germline CDR1 is MNHEY and CDR2 is SMNVEV (reference sequence). CDR3 length: 15 residues. CDR3 residues: CASSTRAGPTYEQYF. The CDR3 DNA reads TGTGCCAGCTCGACTAGGGCAGGGCCCACCTACGAGCAGTACTTC.

This clonotype was found a few times. The chain carries TRBV4-3 and TRBJ2-1; no definite D call. The CDR3 is 13 amino acids. Germline V CDR1 and CDR2: LGHNA, YSLEER. With 1 base removed from V and 7 bases from J, the gap between germline ends came to 8 bases. This CDR3 reads CASSQVVENEQFF. DNA of the CDR3: TGCGCCAGCAGCCAAGTTGTGGAGAATGAGCAGTTCTTC.

The rearrangement joins TRBV6-5 to TRBJ2-2; D gene unclear. Trimming cost V 6 bases and J 6 bases, with 8 bases left between them. The CDR3 extends over 12 amino acids. Germline loops: CDR1 MNHEY, CDR2 SVGAGI. CDR3 in amino acids: CASRREAGELFF. The CDR3 DNA sequence: TGTGCCAGCAGAAGAGAGGCCGGGGAGCTGTTTTTT.

V and J are TRBV20-1 and TRBJ2-4, with 8 bases lining up with TRBD2. There are 15 residues in the CDR3. The J segment lost 0 bases and the V segment lost 4 bases, leaving 5 bases of the junction unmatched. CDR1 DFQATT and CDR2 SNEGSKA come from the germline V gene (reference sequence). CDR3 coding DNA: TGCAGTGCTACCCGTAGCGGGATAGCCAAAAACATTCAGTACTTC. This codes for CSATRSGIAKNIQYF.

This clonotype was observed a few times. The V call is TRBV6-1, the J call TRBJ2-2; D call uncertain. The V and J ends lost 6 bases and 6 bases respectively, with 17 bases between them. The CDR3 extends over 15 amino acids. Germline CDR1 reads MNHNS; CDR2 reads SASEGT. The CDR3, as DNA: TGTGCCAGCAGCTCGCGGCAGCCCAAACCCGGGGAGCTGTTTTTT. Its translation is CASSSRQPKPGELFF.

A few counts support this clonotype. The chain links TRBV6-2 or TRBV6-3 to TRBJ1-2; 7 bases line up with TRBD1. Germline CDR1 and CDR2: MNHEY and SVGEGT. V shed 3 bases and J 7 bases; nucleotides not matched to a gene: 14. The length of the CDR3 is 16 residues. The CDR3 DNA reads as TGTGCCAGCAGTTATAAAAGCCAACGGGACAGCAGTGGCTACACCTTC. It codes for CASSYKSQRDSSGYTF.

This clonotype was found a few times. The CDR3 DNA sequence: TGTGCCAGCAGTAATACTCGGGCTTTCTTT. Translation: CASSNTRAFF. The V and J genes are TRBV28 and TRBJ1-1; the D is unclear. The V end was cut by 5 bases, the J end by 11 bases, with 9 bases between. The CDR3 extends over 10 amino acids. Per germline, CDR1 MDHEN and CDR2 SYDVKM.

The chain is built from TRBV28 and TRBJ1-5; 7 bases are a match to TRBD1. Germline V lookup: CDR1 MDHEN, CDR2 SYDVKM. The V gene end was trimmed by 5 bases and the J gene end by 3 bases; junction bases not matched to a gene: 7. The CDR3 covers 15 residues. The CDR3 region has the DNA TGTGCCAGCAGTCTACAGGGGAGGTACAATCAGCCCCAGCATTTT. Its protein product is CASSLQGRYNQPQHF.

In its sample, this clonotype was seen many times. The CDR3 sequence: CASSERLAGDQNEQFF. In nucleotides, the CDR3 is TGTGCCAGCAGCGAGCGACTAGCGGGAGATCAGAATGAGCAGTTCTTC. The gene calls are TRBV11-2 and TRBJ2-1, with 12 bases aligning to TRBD2. The CDR3 consists of 16 residues. The V gene end was trimmed by 5 bases and the J gene end by 7 bases; junction bases not matched to a gene: 9. CDR1 and CDR2 from the germline V gene are SGHAT and FQNNGV.

Written as DNA, the CDR3 is TGCGCCAGCAGCTTCCCGGGACTAGCGAACAATGAGCAGTTCTTC. Encoded protein: CASSFPGLANNEQFF. The V and J genes are TRBV5-1 and TRBJ2-1, with TRBD2 matching 10 bases. The germline CDR1 and CDR2 sequences are SGHRS and YFSETQ. With V trimmed by 2 bases and J by 5 bases, 4 bases remained unmatched. The CDR3 extends over 15 amino acids.

The rearrangement joins TRBV11-2 to TRBJ2-1, with 9 bases lining up with TRBD2. CDR1 SGHAT and CDR2 FQNNGV come from the germline V gene. Trimming cost V 2 bases and J 9 bases; bases outside gene matches: 11. The CDR3 sequence is 16 residues long. As DNA, the CDR3 is TGTGCCAGCAGCTTAAAGTCGTTAGCGGGAGTGGTTGAGCAGTTCTTC. Translating it yields CASSLKSLAGVVEQFF.

The genes are TRBV7-6 and TRBJ2-7, with D perhaps matching TRBD2 (7 bases). Germline V gene data show CDR1 as SGHVS and CDR2 as FNYEAQ. The CDR3 loop spans 12 amino acids. Trimming shortened V by 10 bases and J by 6 bases, and 16 bases separated the two germline ends. The chain's CDR3 is CATRGALGEQYF. CDR3 sequence (DNA): TGTGCCACCCGGGGGGCCCTAGGCGAGCAGTACTTC.

V usage is TRBV5-1 and J usage is TRBJ1-1; D call uncertain. CDR1 is SGHRS and CDR2 is YFSETQ in the germline V gene. This CDR3 has 13 residues. The V end lost 4 bases, the J end lost 3 bases, and 10 bases lay between the germline ends. The CDR3 loop reads CASSPHGDTEAFF. The CDR3 DNA sequence: TGCGCCAGCAGCCCCCATGGGGACACTGAAGCTTTCTTT.

This clonotype was found a few times. V is TRBV6-2 or TRBV6-3 and J is TRBJ1-1, with D tentatively TRBD1 (5 bases). CDR1 and CDR2 (germline): MNHEY, SVGEGT. The germline V and J ends were trimmed by 7 bases and 1 base, with 16 bases remaining between them. The CDR3 runs 15 residues. The CDR3 reads CASIAGGGKNTEAFF. The DNA for the CDR3 is TGTGCCAGCATCGCGGGGGGGGGTAAGAACACTGAAGCTTTCTTT.

CDR3 in amino acids: CASSLTGANYEQYF. The DNA of the CDR3 is TGTGCCAGCAGCTTAACAGGGGCCAACTACGAGCAGTACTTC. This chain links TRBV7-6 with TRBJ2-7, with 7 bases matching TRBD1. V lost 2 bases to trimming and J lost 3 bases; unmatched junction nucleotides: 4. Germline lookup yields CDR1 SGHVS and CDR2 FNYEAQ. The CDR3 loop spans 14 amino acids.

This chain links TRBV20-1 with TRBJ1-1, with 11 bases lining up with TRBD1. The CDR3 loop spans 14 amino acids. Germline V CDR1 and CDR2: DFQATT, SNEGSKA (reference sequence). The ends lost 3 bases at V and 8 bases at J; junction bases unmatched: 8. The CDR3: CSARGDRGNPEAFF. CDR3 DNA sequence: TGCAGTGCTAGGGGGGACAGGGGGAACCCCGAAGCTTTCTTT.

The chain carries TRBV30 and TRBJ1-5; 8 bases are a match to TRBD1. V shed 2 bases, J shed 6 bases, and the junction held 9 bases outside the gene matches. The CDR3 has 15 residues. The germline CDR1 and CDR2 sequences are GTSNPN and SVGIG (reference sequence). This CDR3 reads CAWSKTGVSLQPQHF. The CDR3 DNA reads as TGTGCCTGGAGTAAGACAGGGGTGAGCCTTCAGCCCCAGCATTTT.

This chain connects TRBV29-1 to TRBJ1-3; no clear D gene. Trimming shortened V by 5 bases and J by 4 bases, and 9 bases separated the two germline ends. Per germline, CDR1 SQVTM and CDR2 ANQGSEA. CDR3 size: 12 residues. CDR3 sequence reads: CSVTDVGNTIYF. The DNA for the CDR3 is TGCAGCGTTACCGACGTGGGAAACACCATATATTTT.